Given below is one T cell receptor (beta chain) in context. The data were produced by immunoSEQ multiplex PCR, yet TCRdb's version contains in-frame clones alone and is incomplete. In the table there are some 210,000 clones, roughly 90% of which are singletons. This sample stems from a study of blood T cell repertoires in COVID-19. The clonotype originates from a woman between 35 and 50 years old who had recovered from COVID-19. The specimen was peripheral blood.

CDR3 loop: CSAERIRNPPYNEQFF. CDR3 nucleotide sequence: TGCAGCGCAGAACGGATCAGGAACCCACCCTACAATGAGCAGTTCTTC. The V call is TRBV29-1, the J call TRBJ2-1; D is unclear. Germline V gives CDR1 SQVTM, CDR2 ANQGSEA. The CDR3 has 16 residues. Trimming pared 7 bases from V and 2 bases from J, leaving 21 bases between.